Shown below are 9 T cell receptor beta chains from a single sample sequenced in a study of brain T cells in children with intractable seizures. TCRdb keeps only in-frame clones here, not all; method: immunoSEQ multiplex PCR. The sample has around 44,000 clones; 75% to 95% are singletons. The sample here was peripheral blood, taken at surgery. The receptors stem from a girl aged 2-9 years with tuberous sclerosis and intractable seizures.

V gene TRBV24-1 combines with J gene TRBJ2-1, with 7 bases lining up with TRBD2. Germline CDR1 and CDR2: KGHDR and SFDVKD. V was pared by 2 bases and J by 4 bases, with 7 bases of the junction left unmatched. The CDR3 is 16 residues long. CDR3 in amino acids: CATSDSTWGGYNEQFF. Written as DNA, the CDR3 is TGTGCCACCAGTGATTCGACCTGGGGGGGATACAATGAGCAGTTCTTC.

The CDR3 region has the DNA TGTGCCAGCAGTCTGACGGATAACTATGGCTACACCTTC. Translating gives CASSLTDNYGYTF. The genes are TRBV28 and TRBJ1-2, with D unclear. The V end lost 5 bases, the J end lost 1 base, and 8 bases lay between the germline ends. Per germline, CDR1 MDHEN and CDR2 SYDVKM. This CDR3 has 13 residues.

The V and J genes are TRBV6-5 and TRBJ2-2; no definite D call. Trimming removed 10 bases from V and 3 bases from J, with 15 bases in between. The CDR3 has 14 amino acids. Germline CDR1 is MNHEY and CDR2 is SVGAGI. CDR3 amino acids: CATHPRVDTGELFF. The CDR3 DNA is TGTGCCACCCATCCTAGGGTTGACACCGGGGAGCTGTTTTTT.

This clone appeared once. The chain joins TRBV6-1 to TRBJ1-2; no definite D call. The CDR3 runs 13 residues. With 1 base removed from V and 3 bases from J, the gap between germline ends came to 6 bases. CDR1 is MNHNS, CDR2 SASEGT, per germline. CDR3 DNA: TGTGCCAGCAGTGAAGGGGGTTACTATGGCTACACCTTC. Its translation is CASSEGGYYGYTF.

This chain connects TRBV3-1 (or the pseudogene TRBV3-2) to TRBJ1-2, with a possible D match to TRBD1 (6 bases). The V gene lost 0 bases and the J gene lost 5 bases, with 13 bases spanning the gap. There are 15 residues in the CDR3. From germline, CDR1 is LGHDT and CDR2 YNNKEL (reference sequence). CDR3 loop: CASSQDPRGMYGYTF. CDR3 DNA: TGTGCCAGCAGCCAAGATCCCAGGGGAATGTATGGCTACACCTTC.

This clone was counted only a few times. The rearrangement joins TRBV7-9 to TRBJ1-5; weak D call: TRBD1 (5 bases). CDR1 SEHNR and CDR2 FQNEAQ come from the germline V gene (reference sequence). Trimming shortened V by 5 bases and J by 10 bases, and 15 bases separated the two germline ends. There are 13 residues in the CDR3. The CDR3 is CASSGQGGGPQHF. DNA for the CDR3: TGTGCCAGCAGCGGCCAGGGCGGAGGACCCCAGCATTTT.

This sequence joins TRBV5-1 and TRBJ2-1; D uncertain. Germline loops: CDR1 SGHRS, CDR2 YFSETQ. The CDR3 loop spans 15 amino acids. Trimming removed 8 bases at V and 0 bases at J, with 15 bases between. The CDR3 nucleotides are TGCGCCAGTCGTCCCGGCGAGGACTCCTACAATGAGCAGTTCTTC. Its protein is CASRPGEDSYNEQFF.

J is TRBJ1-5 and V is TRBV27; D call uncertain. V was pared by 4 bases and J by 0 bases, with 7 bases between. The CDR3 has 14 residues. Germline V CDR1 and CDR2: MNHEY, SMNVEV (reference sequence). The CDR3 spells CASSYKDSNQPQHF. CDR3 sequence (DNA): TGTGCCAGCAGTTATAAGGATAGCAATCAGCCCCAGCATTTT.

The chain has TRBV4-1 and TRBJ2-3; 7 bases map to TRBD2. Germline V gives CDR1 MGHRA, CDR2 YSYEKL. V shed 0 bases and J 0 bases; nucleotides not matched to a gene: 15. The CDR3 totals 20 residues. The DNA of the CDR3 is TGCGCCAGCAGCCAAGAACCGTGGTCTCGGCTAGCGGTTAGCACAGATACGCAGTATTTT. Protein product: CASSQEPWSRLAVSTDTQYF.